This T cell receptor (beta chain) emerged from a study of radiotherapy plus CTLA-4 blockade in lung cancer. Study-wide background: Overall, around 19% of patients showed an objective response, while approximately 30% attained disease control.

TCRdb keeps only in-frame clones here, not all; method: immunoSEQ multiplex PCR. In the table there are approximately 94,000 clones, about four fifths of which are singletons. Trimming took 0 bases from V and 5 from J, leaving 14 bases between them. Germline-derived CDR1 and CDR2 are ENHRY and SYGVKD. The CDR3 has 15 residues. The chain uses TRBV10-3 and TRBJ2-7, with D possibly matching TRBD1 (6 bases). The TCR comes from a human donor with non-small cell lung cancer that progressed on radiotherapy plus ipilimumab. The starting material was peripheral blood, obtained from a patient treated with radiotherapy plus ipilimumab. The DNA for the CDR3 is TGTGCCATCAGTGAGTCGAGGCAGGGGAACAACGAGCAGTACTTC. Translated, it gives CAISESRQGNNEQYF.